Listed below are T cell receptor beta chains from one sample, sequenced in a study of blood T cell repertoires in COVID-19. TCRdb's copy holds only in-frame clones and misses some; the assay was immunoSEQ multiplex PCR. Among 200,000 to 300,000 clones listed, about 80% were seen once. Sample: peripheral blood. The source is a man of 80 years or more with acute or convalescent COVID-19. The CDR3 runs from the conserved cysteine through the conserved F or W. D genes are given only for firm matches. A clone size is listed for some rows: how often the clone was seen (once, few, many), or a class if it is expanded.

D	V	J	size	CDR3	DNA
TRBD1	TRBV2	TRBJ2-7	NA	CASSEAGGFPYEQYF	TGTGCCAGCAGTGAAGCAGGGGGCTTCCCCTACGAGCAGTACTTC
NA	TRBV2	TRBJ1-5	once	CASSFRDRSNQPQHF	TGTGCCAGCAGTTTCCGAGACAGAAGCAATCAGCCCCAGCATTTT
TRBD1	TRBV28	TRBJ1-2	NA	CASSFPGTGGDGYTF	TGTGCCAGCAGTTTCCCCGGGACAGGAGGGGATGGCTACACCTTC
TRBD2	TRBV9	TRBJ2-1	NA	CASSRREGSYNEQFF	TGTGCCAGCAGCAGGAGGGAGGGCTCCTACAATGAGCAGTTCTTC
NA	TRBV5-5	TRBJ1-6	NA	CASRIRQVNSPLHF	TGTGCCAGCAGGATTCGACAGGTGAATTCACCCCTCCACTTT
NA	TRBV5-8	TRBJ1-6	NA	CASSWPLYKQTLHF	TGTGCCAGCAGCTGGCCCCTGTACAAACAAACCCTCCACTTT
TRBD2	TRBV3-1/TRBV3-2	TRBJ2-7	NA	CASSQGLAGGLYEQYF	TGTGCCAGCAGCCAGGGACTAGCGGGAGGGCTATACGAGCAGTACTTC
TRBD2	TRBV11-1	TRBJ2-7	once	CASSPGTSGSIQQYF	TGTGCCAGCAGCCCCGGGACTAGCGGGAGCATCCAGCAGTACTTC
TRBD1	TRBV2	TRBJ2-7	NA	CASSNDRVLSYEQYF	TGTGCCAGCAGTAATGACAGGGTACTATCCTACGAGCAGTACTTC
NA	TRBV3-1/TRBV3-2	TRBJ1-5	NA	CASSPPGQPQHF	TGTGCCAGCAGCCCCCCGGGGCAGCCCCAGCATTTT
NA	TRBV3-1/TRBV3-2	TRBJ2-5	NA	CASSLRETQYF	TGTGCCAGCAGCCTGAGGGAGACCCAGTACTTC
NA	TRBV5-1	TRBJ1-1	once	CASSFRQPGSSEAFF	TGCGCCAGCAGCTTCCGACAGCCCGGGAGTTCTGAAGCTTTCTTT
TRBD2	TRBV19	TRBJ2-2	NA	CASSIGLAGAGELFF	TGTGCCAGTAGTATAGGACTAGCGGGTGCCGGGGAGCTGTTTTTT
TRBD1	TRBV7-9	TRBJ2-1	NA	CASSQPGTGLNNEQFF	TGTGCCAGCAGTCAACCCGGGACAGGATTAAACAATGAGCAGTTCTTC
TRBD1	TRBV6-2/TRBV6-3	TRBJ1-1	NA	CASSDRGQGAPRTEAFF	TGTGCCAGCAGTGACAGGGGACAGGGAGCTCCGCGGACTGAAGCTTTCTTT
NA	TRBV23-1	TRBJ1-4	NA	CASSQSPGSNEKLFF	TGCGCCAGCAGTCAATCCCCAGGCTCAAATGAAAAACTGTTTTTT
TRBD1	TRBV5-1	TRBJ1-4	NA	CASSLWGQGAEKLFF	TGCGCCAGCAGCTTGTGGGGGCAGGGGGCTGAAAAACTGTTTTTT
TRBD2	TRBV5-4	TRBJ2-7	few	CASRNGLAGPPFF	TGTGCCAGCAGAAATGGACTAGCGGGACCCCCATTCTTC
TRBD1	TRBV19	TRBJ1-1	NA	CASRTGGVSENTEAFF	TGTGCCAGTAGGACAGGGGGCGTTTCAGAGAACACTGAAGCTTTCTTT
NA	TRBV6-5	TRBJ2-7	NA	CATHDRGHEQYF	TGTGCCACCCACGATAGGGGTCACGAGCAGTACTTC
NA	TRBV6-1	TRBJ1-6	NA	CASSEARLHF	TGTGCCAGCAGTGAGGCCCGCCTGCACTTT
TRBD1	TRBV18	TRBJ2-7	once	CASSLGTGLSYEQYF	TGTGCCAGCTCCCTTGGGACAGGGCTCTCCTACGAGCAGTACTTC
NA	TRBV3-1/TRBV3-2	TRBJ1-1	NA	CASSQDGRNTEAFF	TGTGCCAGCAGCCAAGATGGGCGGAACACTGAAGCTTTCTTT
TRBD2	TRBV7-2	TRBJ2-7	NA	CASSRSSGSSNEQYF	TGTGCCAGCAGCAGATCTAGCGGGAGTTCCAACGAGCAGTACTTC
TRBD1	TRBV7-9	TRBJ1-6	NA	CASSLGGTDNSPLHF	TGTGCCAGCAGCTTAGGCGGGACAGATAATTCACCCCTCCACTTT
NA	TRBV19	TRBJ1-5	NA	CASSPGWGGTVNSNQPQHF	TGTGCCAGTAGTCCGGGTTGGGGGGGAACAGTGAATAGCAATCAGCCCCAGCATTTT